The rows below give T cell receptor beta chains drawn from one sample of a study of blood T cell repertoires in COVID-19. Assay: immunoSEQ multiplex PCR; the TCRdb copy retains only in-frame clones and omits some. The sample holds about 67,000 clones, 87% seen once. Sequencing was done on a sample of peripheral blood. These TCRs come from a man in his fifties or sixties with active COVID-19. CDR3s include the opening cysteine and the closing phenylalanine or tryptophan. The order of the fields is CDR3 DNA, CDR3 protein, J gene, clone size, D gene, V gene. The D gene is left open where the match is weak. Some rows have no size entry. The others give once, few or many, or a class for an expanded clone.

CDR3 DNA: TGTGCCAGCAGCCCCGGGACAGGGAGTGGGGTCGGGGAGCTGTTTTTT
CDR3 protein: CASSPGTGSGVGELFF
J gene: TRBJ2-2
clone size: few
D gene: TRBD1
V gene: TRBV5-4

CDR3 DNA: TGTGCCAGCAGCTTAAAAGGGAGAGAAGATACGCAGTATTTT
CDR3 protein: CASSLKGREDTQYF
J gene: TRBJ2-3
clone size: few
D gene: NA
V gene: TRBV11-3

CDR3 DNA: TGTGCCAGCAACGCTGGGGCCTCTTACAATGAGCAGTTCTTC
CDR3 protein: CASNAGASYNEQFF
J gene: TRBJ2-1
clone size: NA
D gene: NA
V gene: TRBV2

CDR3 DNA: TGTGCCAGCAGCGTACGGGACAGCCTCTATGGCTACACCTTC
CDR3 protein: CASSVRDSLYGYTF
J gene: TRBJ1-2
clone size: NA
D gene: TRBD1
V gene: TRBV9

CDR3 DNA: TGCGCCAGCACCACTCCTGGAGGGGAAGGAAAACTGTTTTTT
CDR3 protein: CASTTPGGEGKLFF
J gene: TRBJ1-4
clone size: few
D gene: NA
V gene: TRBV4-1

CDR3 DNA: TGTGCCAGCAGACGGAGCGGGGGAATCACAGATACGCAGTATTTT
CDR3 protein: CASRRSGGITDTQYF
J gene: TRBJ2-3
clone size: NA
D gene: TRBD2
V gene: TRBV6-5

CDR3 DNA: TGTGCCAGCAGTTTAGCCCTAGGGACAGTCACTGAAGCTTTCTTT
CDR3 protein: CASSLALGTVTEAFF
J gene: TRBJ1-1
clone size: NA
D gene: TRBD1
V gene: TRBV28

CDR3 DNA: TGTGCCAGCAGTTCTCCAGGGGGCTATGGCTACACCTTC
CDR3 protein: CASSSPGGYGYTF
J gene: TRBJ1-2
clone size: NA
D gene: TRBD1
V gene: TRBV28

CDR3 DNA: TGTGCCAGCAGCCGGACCGGGACAGGGAGCACTGAAGCTTTCTTT
CDR3 protein: CASSRTGTGSTEAFF
J gene: TRBJ1-1
clone size: NA
D gene: TRBD1
V gene: TRBV11-3

CDR3 DNA: TGTGCCAGCAGCTTAAGGGCAGGGGTTGGCTACACCTTC
CDR3 protein: CASSLRAGVGYTF
J gene: TRBJ1-2
clone size: NA
D gene: NA
V gene: TRBV7-3

CDR3 DNA: TGTGCCTGGAGGTGGAGGGAAGGAGGGGAAGAGCAGTACTTC
CDR3 protein: CAWRWREGGEEQYF
J gene: TRBJ2-7
clone size: NA
D gene: NA
V gene: TRBV30

CDR3 DNA: TGTGCCACCAGTCTTAGCGGTCCCTACGAGCAGTACTTC
CDR3 protein: CATSLSGPYEQYF
J gene: TRBJ2-7
clone size: NA
D gene: NA
V gene: TRBV24-1

CDR3 DNA: TGTGCCAGCAGCCAAGATCGGGGCAGGGGATACAATGAGCAGTTCTTC
CDR3 protein: CASSQDRGRGYNEQFF
J gene: TRBJ2-1
clone size: once
D gene: NA
V gene: TRBV14

CDR3 DNA: TGTGCCAGAAGCCCGACTAGCGGGAGGGCCCGTTCCAATGAGCAGTTCTTC
CDR3 protein: CARSPTSGRARSNEQFF
J gene: TRBJ2-1
clone size: NA
D gene: TRBD2
V gene: TRBV5-3

CDR3 DNA: TGCGCCAGCAGCACAGGCTGGACCCCTGAAGCTTTCTTT
CDR3 protein: CASSTGWTPEAFF
J gene: TRBJ1-1
clone size: NA
D gene: NA
V gene: TRBV5-1

CDR3 DNA: TGTGCCAGCAGACGGACAAGGACAGGGGCTTATGGCTACACCTTC
CDR3 protein: CASRRTRTGAYGYTF
J gene: TRBJ1-2
clone size: NA
D gene: TRBD1
V gene: TRBV28

CDR3 DNA: TGTGCCAGCAGCAAGGACAGGGTCGACGAGCAGTACTTC
CDR3 protein: CASSKDRVDEQYF
J gene: TRBJ2-7
clone size: few
D gene: TRBD1
V gene: TRBV4-2

CDR3 DNA: TGTGCCAGCAGCCAAAGGGGCACTGAAGCTTTCTTT
CDR3 protein: CASSQRGTEAFF
J gene: TRBJ1-1
clone size: few
D gene: NA
V gene: TRBV28

CDR3 DNA: TGTGCCAGCAGCGTAGCTTCAGGGCTAGAGCACGAGCAGTACTTC
CDR3 protein: CASSVASGLEHEQYF
J gene: TRBJ2-7
clone size: NA
D gene: NA
V gene: TRBV9

CDR3 DNA: TGCGCCAGCAGCTCCAGACAGGTTTCCTACGAGCAGTACTTC
CDR3 protein: CASSSRQVSYEQYF
J gene: TRBJ2-7
clone size: once
D gene: NA
V gene: TRBV5-1